Below, 23 T cell receptor beta chains from the same sample are listed, as sequenced in a study of T cell responses to AZD1222 COVID-19 vaccine. TCRdb keeps only in-frame clones here, not all; method: immunoSEQ multiplex PCR. The repertoire consists of tens of thousands of clones, with roughly nine tenths occurring once and the leading ten covering less than 5.5%. The sequences come from peripheral blood, collected 28 days after the second AZD1222 dose. The receptor source for this set is an adult who received the AZD1222 COVID-19 vaccine.

The V call is TRBV21-1, the J call TRBJ1-3. TRBV21-1 is listed as a pseudogene. The CDR3 is made up of 17 amino acids. CDR3 in amino acids: CASSRGYRMSSGNTIYF. The CDR3 coding sequence is TGTGCCAGCAGCCGCGGGTACAGGATGAGCTCTGGAAACACCATATATTTT.

The chain employs TRBV7-9 and TRBJ2-1; 9 nucleotides line up with TRBD2. This CDR3 comprises 16 residues. J was trimmed by 7 bases and V by 5 bases; bases with no gene match: 12. Germline loops: CDR1 SEHNR, CDR2 FQNEAQ (reference sequence). The CDR3 nucleotides read TGTGCCAGCAGCCCCCATGTAGCGGGAGCTGGGAATGAGCAGTTCTTC. Translated: CASSPHVAGAGNEQFF.

For the CDR3, the DNA is TGTGCCAGCAGTTTCAGCCAGGGAAACACTGAAGCTTTCTTT. This sequence encodes CASSFSQGNTEAFF. V usage is TRBV28 and J usage is TRBJ1-1; D possibly corresponds to TRBD1 (5 bases). Germline assignment: CDR1 MDHEN and CDR2 SYDVKM. This CDR3 is built from 14 residues. V gave up 3 bases and J gave up 2 bases, with 10 bases separating them.

This clone was found a few times. This rearrangement joins TRBV9 to TRBJ1-4; no firm D call. With 2 bases removed from V and 10 bases from J, the gap between germline ends came to 15 bases. The CDR3 contains 14 residues. From germline, CDR1 is SGDLS and CDR2 YYNGEE. CDR3: CASSVDLSPGKLFF. The CDR3 DNA is TGTGCCAGCAGCGTGGACCTTTCTCCCGGAAAACTGTTTTTT.

The chain couples TRBV12-3 or TRBV12-4 to TRBJ1-1; D is undetermined. The CDR3 has 13 residues. V lost 3 bases to trimming and J lost 4 bases, with 9 bases between them. CDR3 bases: TGTGCCAGCAGTTTCCGTCGGGGCACTGAAGCTTTCTTT. This translates into CASSFRRGTEAFF.

V and J are TRBV15 and TRBJ2-5; D may be TRBD1 (7 bases). Trimming took off 4 bases at V and 4 bases at J, with 13 bases between the two ends. This CDR3 is built from 14 residues. The germline V gene has CDR1 LNHNV and CDR2 YYDKDF (reference sequence). In DNA, the CDR3 is TGTGCCACCAGCATACAGGGGAGGAGAGAGACCCAGTACTTC. This codes for CATSIQGRRETQYF. Filled out from reference TRBV15 and TRBJ2-5, the complete variable domain reads DAMVIQNPRYQVTQFGKPVTLSCSQTLNHNVMYWYQQKSSQAPKLLFHYYDKDFNNEADTPDNFQSRRPNTSFCFLDIRSPGLGDTAMYLCATSIQGRRETQYFGPGTRLLVL.

The chain is built from TRBV27 and TRBJ1-3; 10 nucleotides line up with TRBD1. Trimming at V came to 0 bases and at J to 0 bases, leaving 2 bases not matched to a gene. Germline V gene lookup returns CDR1 MNHEY and CDR2 SMNVEV (reference sequence). The CDR3 has 17 residues. CDR3 loop: CASSLSGTGDSGNTIYF. CDR3 bases: TGTGCCAGCAGTTTATCCGGGACAGGGGACTCTGGAAACACCATATATTTT.

The chain recombines TRBV11-2 with TRBJ2-5, with TRBD1 matching 12 bases. The CDR3 runs 16 residues. The germline V gene encodes CDR1 SGHAT and CDR2 FQNNGV. V shed 1 base and J 6 bases; nucleotides not matched to a gene: 6. CDR3 protein: CASSLVPGTGGQTQYF. The CDR3 DNA is TGTGCCAGCAGCTTAGTCCCCGGGACAGGGGGCCAGACCCAGTACTTC. The entire variable domain, with the rest obtained from reference TRBV11-2 and TRBJ2-5, is as follows: EAGVAQSPRYKIIEKRQSVAFWCNPISGHATLYWYQQILGQGPKLLIQFQNNGVVDDSQLPKDRFSAERLKGVDSTLKIQPAKLEDSAVYLCASSLVPGTGGQTQYFGPGTRLLVL.

This chain joins TRBV6-6 and TRBJ1-3; TRBD1 is a possible D gene (6 bases). The CDR3 loop spans 14 amino acids. Germline V gene sequence: CDR1 MNHNY, CDR2 SVGAGI (reference sequence). Trimming removed 6 bases at V and 4 bases at J, with 13 bases between. CDR3: CASRYTGQGNTIYF. DNA of the CDR3: TGTGCCAGCAGGTACACAGGGCAGGGAAACACCATATATTTT.

The chain carries TRBV30 and TRBJ1-1; maybe TRBD1 (5 bases). CDR3 length: 13 amino acids. Germline V gene sequence: CDR1 GTSNPN, CDR2 SVGIG (reference sequence). V dropped 3 bases and J dropped 1 base, with 9 bases sitting between them. The CDR3 DNA is TGTGCCTGGAGCGGGAGGGGGAACACTGAAGCTTTCTTT. Amino acids: CAWSGRGNTEAFF.

The rearrangement joins TRBV15 to TRBJ1-2; tentatively, D is TRBD1 (6 bases). This CDR3 spans 12 amino acids. The germline V and J ends were trimmed by 4 bases and 7 bases, with 10 bases remaining between them. Germline lookup yields CDR1 LNHNV and CDR2 YYDKDF (reference sequence). CDR3 loop: CATSKTGSGYTF. The CDR3 DNA reads TGTGCCACCAGCAAGACAGGTTCTGGCTACACCTTC.

The J gene is TRBJ1-6, the V gene TRBV5-1, with D perhaps TRBD1 (5 bases). Germline CDR1 and CDR2: SGHRS and YFSETQ. This CDR3 has 21 amino acids. Deletions cut 0 bases from V and 2 bases from J, with 24 bases between. In DNA, the CDR3 is TGCGCCAGCAGCTTGGTCCCAGGTTCGGGACCCTCGAGTACCTATAATTCACCCCTCCACTTT. Its protein product is CASSLVPGSGPSSTYNSPLHF.

The rearrangement joins TRBV28 to TRBJ2-7, with a possible D match to TRBD2 (6 bases). The CDR3 contains 11 residues. Germline loops: CDR1 MDHEN, CDR2 SYDVKM. V shed 8 bases and J shed 2 bases, with 7 bases lying between them. In nucleotides, the CDR3 is TGTGCCAGCGGAGGGCCCTACGAGCAGTACTTC. Translating gives CASGGPYEQYF.

The V call is TRBV7-3, the J call TRBJ2-2; weak D call: TRBD2 (7 bases). Germline V gene data show CDR1 as SGHTA and CDR2 as FQGTGA. Trimming removed 0 bases from V and 4 bases from J, with 15 bases in between. This CDR3 comprises 17 residues. CDR3 loop: CASSLTWRGHLTGELFF. The CDR3 nucleotides read TGTGCCAGCAGCTTAACGTGGCGGGGGCACCTCACCGGGGAGCTGTTTTTT.

This chain uses TRBV5-1 with TRBJ1-5, with a tentative D call TRBD1 (5 bases). Trimming pared 4 bases from V and 0 bases from J, leaving 11 bases between. Per germline, CDR1 SGHRS and CDR2 YFSETQ. CDR3 length: 15 residues. CDR3 residues: CASSTSGNSNQPQHF. CDR3 bases: TGCGCCAGCAGCACTTCAGGGAATAGCAATCAGCCCCAGCATTTT.

This chain connects TRBV28 to TRBJ2-2, with TRBD1 identical over 8 bases. Germline V CDR1 and CDR2: MDHEN, SYDVKM. The trim removed 6 bases at V and 4 bases at J, leaving 10 bases unmatched. This CDR3 is 16 amino acids long. The CDR3 sequence: CASRPAGGVVTGELFF. The CDR3 DNA reads as TGTGCCAGCAGGCCCGCAGGGGGCGTTGTCACCGGGGAGCTGTTTTTT. Supplemented by reference TRBV28 and TRBJ2-2, the full variable domain reads DVKVTQSSRYLVKRTGEKVFLECVQDMDHENMFWYRQDPGLGLRLIYFSYDVKMKEKGDIPEGYSVSREKKERFSLILESASTNQTSMYLCASRPAGGVVTGELFFGEGSRLTVL.

A single count supports this clone. The J gene is TRBJ2-7, the V gene TRBV2, with 10 bases aligning to TRBD1. This CDR3 is built from 14 residues. Trimming cost V 6 bases and J 4 bases; bases outside gene matches: 6. CDR1 and CDR2 (germline): SNHLY, FYNNEI. The CDR3 loop is CASRRDRGTYEQYF. The CDR3 DNA reads as TGTGCCAGCAGGAGGGACAGGGGAACTTACGAGCAGTACTTC. The whole variable domain, filled in from reference TRBV2 and TRBJ2-7, reads EPEVTQTPSHQVTQMGQEVILRCVPISNHLYFYWYRQILGQKVEFLVSFYNNEISEKSEIFDDQFSVERPDGSNFTLKIRSTKLEDSAMYFCASRRDRGTYEQYFGPGTRLTVT.

This clone was recorded once. The chain employs TRBV3-1 (or the pseudogene TRBV3-2) and TRBJ1-5; unclear D gene. The V end lost 4 bases, the J end lost 1 base, and 5 bases lay between the germline ends. The CDR3 is made up of 13 amino acids. CDR1 is LGHDT and CDR2 is YNNKEL in the germline V gene (reference sequence). The CDR3 nucleotides read TGTGCCAGCAGCCCTATGAGCAATCAGCCCCAGCATTTT. It encodes CASSPMSNQPQHF.

The chain carries TRBV19 and TRBJ1-2; 7 bases agree with TRBD1. V was clipped by 4 bases and J by 6 bases; unmatched bases: 8. The CDR3 totals 14 residues. Germline loops: CDR1 LNHDA, CDR2 SQIVND (reference sequence). CDR3 in amino acids: CASSTRTGSNGYTF. CDR3 DNA sequence: TGTGCCAGTAGTACCCGGACAGGCTCGAATGGCTACACCTTC.

The chain has TRBV28 and TRBJ1-1; 8 bases match TRBD1. From germline, CDR1 is MDHEN and CDR2 SYDVKM. The CDR3 has 14 residues. V trimming: 5 bases; J trimming: 10 bases; junction bases outside the gene matches: 12. CDR3 bases: TGTGCCAGCAGTGCTCTCCAGGGGGCGCTCCCAGCTTTCTTT. This translates into CASSALQGALPAFF. Variable domain in full (rest from reference TRBV28 and TRBJ1-1): DVKVTQSSRYLVKRTGEKVFLECVQDMDHENMFWYRQDPGLGLRLIYFSYDVKMKEKGDIPEGYSVSREKKERFSLILESASTNQTSMYLCASSALQGALPAFFGQGTRLTVV.

The rearrangement uses TRBV5-1 and TRBJ2-6, with unresolved D. This CDR3 comprises 14 residues. Germline V gene sequence: CDR1 SGHRS, CDR2 YFSETQ. V was trimmed by 6 bases and J by 0 bases, leaving 7 bases between them. The CDR3 DNA follows: TGCGCCAGCAACCAATTCTCTGGGGCCAACGTCCTGACTTTC. It specifies CASNQFSGANVLTF.

This clone was counted a few times. The chain employs TRBV3-1 (or the pseudogene TRBV3-2) and TRBJ2-7; no clear D. Germline lookup yields CDR1 LGHDT and CDR2 YNNKEL (reference sequence). The CDR3 has 14 amino acids. The V end was cut by 4 bases, the J end by 2 bases, with 12 bases between. In nucleotides, the CDR3 is TGTGCCAGCAGCCCCCCCTACGGTACCTACGAGCAGTACTTC. Residues: CASSPPYGTYEQYF.

The V gene is TRBV7-2, the J gene TRBJ2-1; 8 nucleotides match TRBD2. Germline V gives CDR1 SGHTA, CDR2 FQGNSA. Trimming took 7 bases from V and 3 from J; bases not matched to a gene: 11. The CDR3 length is 16 residues. CDR3 nucleotide sequence: TGTGCCAGCACCCCCCGGGAGGGGCGGAACTACAATGAGCAGTTCTTC. Its translation: CASTPREGRNYNEQFF. Filled out from reference TRBV7-2 and TRBJ2-1, the complete variable domain reads GAGVSQSPSNKVTEKGKDVELRCDPISGHTALYWYRQSLGQGLEFLIYFQGNSAPDKSGLPSDRFSAERTGGSVSTLTIQRTQQEDSAVYLCASTPREGRNYNEQFFGPGTRLTVL.